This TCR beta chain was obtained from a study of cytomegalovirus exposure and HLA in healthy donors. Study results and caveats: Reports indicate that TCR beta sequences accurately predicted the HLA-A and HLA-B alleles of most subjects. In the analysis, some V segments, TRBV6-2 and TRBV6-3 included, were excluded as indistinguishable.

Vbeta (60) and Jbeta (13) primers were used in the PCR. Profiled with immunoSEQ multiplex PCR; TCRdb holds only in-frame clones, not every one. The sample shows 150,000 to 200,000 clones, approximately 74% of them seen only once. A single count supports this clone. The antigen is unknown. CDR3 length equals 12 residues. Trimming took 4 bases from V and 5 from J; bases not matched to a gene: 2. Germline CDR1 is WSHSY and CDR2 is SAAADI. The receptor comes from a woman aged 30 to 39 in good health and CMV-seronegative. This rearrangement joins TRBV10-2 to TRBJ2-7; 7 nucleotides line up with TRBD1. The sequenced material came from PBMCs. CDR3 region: CASSGGTDEQYF. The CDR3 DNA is TGCGCCAGCAGTGGGGGGACAGACGAGCAGTACTTC.